These 17 T cell receptor beta chains were all obtained from the same sample, sequenced in a study of a mutant IDH1 vaccine in newly diagnosed glioma. Noted time point: baseline, week 1 (first vaccination visit). Treatment in this sample: pre-vaccination baseline after standard-of-care therapy. Method: immunoSEQ multiplex PCR; TCRdb's copy keeps in-frame clones and lacks some. Of approximately 70,000 clones in the sample, about 86% were seen once. Here the sequenced sample was PBMCs, taken from a glioma patient treated with radiotherapy, temozolomide or both. Receptors were obtained from a young man with glioma.

The gene calls are TRBV6-1 and TRBJ1-4, with 7 bases identical to TRBD1. V dropped 3 bases and J dropped 5; count of bases not matched to a gene: 9. This CDR3 is 16 amino acids long. The V gene's germline CDR1 is MNHNS and CDR2 SASEGT. The CDR3 DNA follows: TGTGCCAGCAGTGATCTTGGGACAGATCGGAATGAAAAACTGTTTTTT. As protein: CASSDLGTDRNEKLFF.

This clone was counted between two and nine times. The genes are TRBV2 and TRBJ1-5; 11 nucleotides match TRBD1. The CDR3 consists of 14 residues. J was trimmed by 7 bases and V by 7 bases; bases with no gene match: 6. Germline V CDR1 and CDR2: SNHLY, FYNNEI. CDR3 region: CASIKDRGQQPQHF. As DNA, the CDR3 is TGTGCCAGCATCAAGGACAGGGGGCAACAGCCCCAGCATTTT.

This clone was counted between two and nine times. This chain connects TRBV10-3 to TRBJ1-1; no clear D. The CDR3 extends over 14 amino acids. Trimming took 3 bases from V and 3 from J, leaving 11 bases between them. Germline lookup yields CDR1 ENHRY and CDR2 SYGVKD. For the CDR3, the DNA is TGTGCCATCAGTGAATTGTTCCGGGACACTGAAGCTTTCTTT. Amino acid sequence: CAISELFRDTEAFF.

The chain recombines TRBV27 with TRBJ1-2, with D tentatively TRBD1 (6 bases). This CDR3 region has 15 residues. V was pared by 2 bases and J by 6 bases, with 16 bases between. Germline V gene lookup returns CDR1 MNHEY and CDR2 SMNVEV (reference sequence). CDR3 DNA: TGTGCCAGCAGTTTAGTCGGCGCGGCAGGGGATGGCTACACCTTC. Amino acids: CASSLVGAAGDGYTF.

The V call is TRBV5-5, the J call TRBJ1-6; 7 bases map to TRBD1. The V segment lost 4 bases and the J segment 0 bases; nucleotides outside the gene matches: 7. The length of the CDR3 is 17 residues. Looked up from germline, CDR1 is SGHKS and CDR2 is YYEKEE (reference sequence). CDR3 sequence (DNA): TGTGCCAGCAGCAGGGTGGGACAGAGCTCCTATAATTCACCCCTCCACTTT. It yields the protein CASSRVGQSSYNSPLHF. Full variable domain (remainder filled in from reference TRBV5-5 and TRBJ1-6): DAGVTQSPTHLIKTRGQQVTLRCSPISGHKSVSWYQQVLGQGPQFIFQYYEKEERGRGNFPDRFSARQFPNYSSELNVNALLLGDSALYLCASSRVGQSSYNSPLHFGNGTRLTVT.

The V call is TRBV6-1, the J call TRBJ2-2; D remains ambiguous. CDR3 length: 15 residues. The ends were cut back, 4 bases at V and 2 bases at J, with 11 bases in the middle. Per germline, CDR1 MNHNS and CDR2 SASEGT. In DNA, the CDR3 is TGTGCCAGCAGTGCCCCGGTTAGTAACACCGGGGAGCTGTTTTTT. This encodes CASSAPVSNTGELFF.

The chain uses TRBV6-1 and TRBJ2-5; 9 bases fit TRBD2. The end of the DNA aligns better with TRBJ2-7, so the J call may be wrong. This CDR3 spans 14 amino acids. CDR1 and CDR2 from the germline V gene are MNHNS and SASEGT. The chain's CDR3 is CASSERGGVDEQYF. CDR3 in DNA: TGTGCCAGCAGTGAGCGGGGGGGAGTCGACGAGCAGTACTTC.

V usage is TRBV7-9 and J usage is TRBJ2-3; D not certain. Per the germline V gene, CDR1 is SEHNR and CDR2 is FQNEAQ (reference sequence). V lost 5 bases to trimming and J lost 1 base, with 16 bases between them. The CDR3 contains 16 residues. The CDR3 protein is CASSRSEGPGTDTQYF. The CDR3 bases are TGTGCCAGCAGCCGAAGCGAAGGGCCCGGCACAGATACGCAGTATTTT. Complete variable domain (other parts from reference TRBV7-9 and TRBJ2-3): DTGVSQNPRHKITKRGQNVTFRCDPISEHNRLYWYRQTLGQGPEFLTYFQNEAQLEKSRLLSDRFSAERPKGSFSTLEIQRTEQGDSAMYLCASSRSEGPGTDTQYFGPGTRLTVL.

This chain uses TRBV19 with TRBJ1-3; D call uncertain. CDR3 length: 13 amino acids. In germline, CDR1 is LNHDA, CDR2 SQIVND (reference sequence). Trimming pared 8 bases from V and 0 bases from J, leaving 8 bases between. The CDR3 loop is CASAGFSGNTIYF. CDR3 DNA sequence: TGTGCCAGTGCAGGATTCTCTGGAAACACCATATATTTT.

In this sample, this clone turned up a few times. This sequence joins TRBV28 and TRBJ1-1; D may be TRBD1 (6 bases). CDR3 size: 13 residues. V lost 8 bases and J 0 bases, leaving 10 bases between the germline ends. From germline, CDR1 is MDHEN and CDR2 SYDVKM. The CDR3 DNA reads TGTGCCAGCGGAAGGGGGGTGAACACTGAAGCTTTCTTT. Its translation is CASGRGVNTEAFF. Variable domain in full (rest from reference TRBV28 and TRBJ1-1): DVKVTQSSRYLVKRTGEKVFLECVQDMDHENMFWYRQDPGLGLRLIYFSYDVKMKEKGDIPEGYSVSREKKERFSLILESASTNQTSMYLCASGRGVNTEAFFGQGTRLTVV.

The rearrangement joins TRBV4-2 to TRBJ2-1, with TRBD2 matching over 8 bases. With V trimmed by 2 bases and J by 1 base, 7 bases remained unmatched. In germline, CDR1 is LGHNA, CDR2 YNFKEQ. The CDR3 has 17 residues. The CDR3 nucleotides read TGTGCCAGCAGCCAAATAACGGGGGGGATATCCTACAATGAGCAGTTCTTC. Its translation: CASSQITGGISYNEQFF.

The rearrangement links TRBV2 to TRBJ1-6; no clear D gene. In germline, CDR1 is SNHLY, CDR2 FYNNEI. CDR3 size: 14 residues. With 4 bases removed from V and 7 bases from J, the gap between germline ends came to 11 bases. Here the CDR3 DNA reads TGTGCCAGCAGTGGTCGGGGAGGAAATTCACCCCTCCACTTT. Residues: CASSGRGGNSPLHF.

The chain recombines TRBV4-1 with TRBJ1-6, with no clear D. CDR1 is MGHRA, CDR2 YSYEKL, per germline. The CDR3 is 16 residues long. Trimming took off 0 bases at V and 13 bases at J, with 19 bases between the two ends. DNA of the CDR3: TGCGCCAGCAGCCAAGAAGGCTTCTTATCATTGCGTCCCCTCCACTTT. This sequence encodes CASSQEGFLSLRPLHF.

The genes are TRBV6-5 and TRBJ1-2, with D maybe TRBD1 (6 bases). CDR1 and CDR2 (germline): MNHEY, SVGAGI. The CDR3 consists of 12 residues. V was cut by 5 bases and J by 7 bases, with 11 bases left in between. CDR3 loop: CASSSGQRGYTF. CDR3 sequence (DNA): TGTGCCAGCAGTAGCGGACAGCGTGGCTACACCTTC.

V is TRBV19 and J is TRBJ1-1; D unclear. V lost 3 bases, J lost 6 bases, and 17 bases lay in between. The CDR3 runs 15 residues. CDR1 is LNHDA and CDR2 is SQIVND in the germline V gene (reference sequence). Here the CDR3 reads CASSIEINWSPEAFF. CDR3 in DNA: TGTGCCAGTAGTATTGAGATTAATTGGTCACCTGAAGCTTTCTTT. The variable domain in full, completed from reference TRBV19 and TRBJ1-1, reads DGGITQSPKYLFRKEGQNVTLSCEQNLNHDAMYWYRQDPGQGLRLIYYSQIVNDFQKGDIAEGYSVSREKKESFPLTVTSAQKNPTAFYLCASSIEINWSPEAFFGQGTRLTVV.

This chain joins TRBV19 and TRBJ2-2; 7 bases align to TRBD1. The germline V gene encodes CDR1 LNHDA and CDR2 SQIVND (reference sequence). The V and J ends lost 6 bases and 4 bases, in that order; junction bases with no gene match: 8. The CDR3 is 15 residues long. The CDR3 is CASRQGIYSTGELFF. The CDR3, as DNA: TGTGCCAGTAGACAGGGGATCTATAGCACCGGGGAGCTGTTTTTT.

This chain links TRBV11-3 with TRBJ2-3, with 16 bases identical to TRBD2. Germline CDR1 reads SGHNT; CDR2 reads YENEEA. This CDR3 comprises 16 residues. V was clipped by 4 bases and J by 6 bases; unmatched bases: 4. The CDR3 loop reads CASSSGLAGGPDTQYF. In DNA, the CDR3 is TGTGCCAGCAGCTCGGGACTAGCGGGGGGGCCTGATACGCAGTATTTT.